Given below is one T cell receptor (beta chain) in context. Study members were between 18 and 89 years old and lived in approximately 25 US regions. TCRdb's copy holds only in-frame clones and misses some; the assay was immunoSEQ multiplex PCR. This table holds about 250,000 clones, roughly 85% found once. This record belongs to a study of blood T cell repertoires in COVID-19. V shed 6 bases and J 10 bases; nucleotides not matched to a gene: 5. The CDR3 sequence is 11 residues long. Looked up from germline, CDR1 is SNHLY and CDR2 is FYNNEI. This TCR was sampled from a woman between 45 and 65 years old with acute COVID-19. The V and J genes are TRBV2 and TRBJ1-2; 7 bases fit TRBD1. Sequencing was carried out using PBMCs or T cells enriched from blood (not recorded which). Here the CDR3 reads CASSPQGNYTF. The CDR3 DNA is TGTGCCAGCAGCCCACAGGGGAACTACACCTTC.